These 10 T cell receptor beta chains came from one sample sequenced in a study of read filtering for tumor transcriptome and immune sequencing. From roughly 400 ng of RNA, a library with molecular barcoded alpha/delta and beta/gamma adaptors was made. Using its own MiXCR run on the reads, TCRdb lists one record per CDR3 protein. The sample yields approximately 57,000 distinct CDR3 sequences, 9% to 15% seen once. The specimen sequenced was a population of CD138-negative cells sorted from bone marrow. The receptors derive from a donor at least 40 years old with multiple myeloma.

This clonotype has just a few counts. The chain links TRBV20-1 to TRBJ2-1; 10 bases align to TRBD2. The V segment lost 6 bases and the J segment 5 bases; nucleotides outside the gene matches: 16. CDR1 is DFQATT, CDR2 SNEGSKA, per germline (reference sequence). The CDR3 is 17 amino acids. CDR3 residues: CSALAGGIYNLHNEQFF. In nucleotides, the CDR3 is TGCAGTGCCTTAGCGGGGGGAATATATAACCTTCACAATGAGCAGTTCTTC.

This clonotype was found many times. J is TRBJ2-3 and V is TRBV6-2 or TRBV6-3; 13 bases fit TRBD2. This CDR3 contains 18 residues. V lost 5 bases, J lost 0 bases, and 8 bases stayed unmatched. Germline V lookup: CDR1 MNHEY, CDR2 SVGEGT. The CDR3, as DNA: TGTGCCAGCAGTGGACTAGCGGGGGAACCTTCTAGCACAGATACGCAGTATTTT. Its protein is CASSGLAGEPSSTDTQYF.

At least ten counts were recorded for this clonotype. The chain joins TRBV7-8 to TRBJ1-1; D might be TRBD1 (6 bases). Between the trimmed V and J ends, which lost 6 bases and 5 bases, there was a span of 19 bases. Germline-derived CDR1 and CDR2 are SGHVS and FQNEAQ. This CDR3 has 15 amino acids. The CDR3 is CASRLAQGVHTEAFF. The CDR3 DNA follows: TGTGCCAGCAGGCTAGCACAGGGTGTGCATACTGAAGCTTTCTTT. The variable domain in full, completed from reference TRBV7-8 and TRBJ1-1, reads GAGVSQSPRYKVAKRGQDVALRCDPISGHVSLFWYQQALGQGPEFLTYFQNEAQLDKSGLPSDRFFAERPEGSVSTLKIQRTQQEDSAVYLCASRLAQGVHTEAFFGQGTRLTVV.

In its sample, this clonotype was seen a few times. The chain joins TRBV5-1 to TRBJ2-1; D gene uncertain. Trimming pared 4 bases from V and 3 bases from J, leaving 5 bases between. Germline CDR1 is SGHRS and CDR2 is YFSETQ. CDR3 length equals 12 residues. CDR3 nucleotides: TGCGCCAGCAGCACGCTCTACAATGAGCAGTTCTTC. This encodes CASSTLYNEQFF.

This clonotype showed up just a few times. A single base separates this from a much larger clone, so it may be a read error. This likely comes from a read error, as the CDR3 has no conserved phenylalanine or tryptophan at its end. This chain joins TRBV6-2 or TRBV6-3 and TRBJ1-1; D unclear. This CDR3 spans 11 amino acids. Trimming left V 10 bases short and J 0 bases short, with 6 bases between. Germline V gene data show CDR1 as MNHEY and CDR2 as SVGEGT. Here the CDR3 DNA reads TGTGCCACCAGCATGAACACTGAAGCTTTCTTA. It is translated as CATSMNTEAFL.

The sample holds many counts of this clonotype. The chain has TRBV11-2 and TRBJ2-5; 8 bases line up with TRBD1. From germline, CDR1 is SGHAT and CDR2 FQNNGV. With V trimmed by 2 bases and J by 5 bases, 4 bases remained unmatched. The CDR3 consists of 14 residues. CDR3 sequence (DNA): TGTGCCAGCAGCTTAATGACAGGGGCGGAGACCCAGTACTTC. Protein sequence: CASSLMTGAETQYF.

This clonotype was picked up many times. The V gene is TRBV6-1, the J gene TRBJ2-1, with 10 nucleotides matching TRBD1. CDR3 length: 14 residues. V shed 8 bases and J 9 bases; nucleotides not matched to a gene: 10. CDR1 and CDR2 from the germline V gene are MNHNS and SASEGT. The CDR3 sequence: CASFDRGRVFEQFF. The DNA for the CDR3 is TGTGCCAGCTTTGACAGGGGGCGCGTGTTTGAGCAGTTCTTC.

This clonotype was counted many times. This chain connects TRBV19 to TRBJ1-5; D is perhaps TRBD1 (5 bases). CDR1 and CDR2 (germline): LNHDA, SQIVND (reference sequence). The ends were cut back, 8 bases at V and 1 base at J, with 15 bases in the middle. The CDR3 totals 15 residues. The CDR3 DNA is TGTGCCAGTTCGGGGGAGCGGGAAAGCAATCAGCCCCAGCATTTT. This encodes CASSGERESNQPQHF.

At least ten counts were recorded for this clonotype. The chain is built from TRBV19 and TRBJ1-4; no clear D gene. With 3 bases removed from V and 3 bases from J, the gap between germline ends came to 11 bases. Germline V lookup: CDR1 LNHDA, CDR2 SQIVND (reference sequence). CDR3 size: 15 residues. CDR3 bases: TGTGCCAGTAGTATCTACCCTCCGGCTAATGAAAAACTGTTTTTT. Protein: CASSIYPPANEKLFF.

For this clonotype: The germline gene is not matched at one end of the junction; a read error may be the cause. This sequence joins TRBV5-1 and TRBJ2-5, with D possibly called TRBD1 or TRBD2 (6 bases each). This CDR3 has 13 amino acids. Germline V CDR1 and CDR2: SGHRS, YFSETQ. The CDR3 DNA sequence: TGCGCCAGCCAACAGGGAGGACAAGAGACCCGGTACTTC. This gives the protein CASQQGGQETRYF.